This T cell receptor beta chain was identified in a study of shared clonotypes between healthy human individuals. Study-level results: It was observed that roughly 5.5% of naive CD4 clonotypes were shared across four donors.

This clone has a single count. Its antigen is currently unknown. The sample contains more than one DNA sequence encoding this CDR3. Clones were read by immunoSEQ multiplex PCR, and TCRdb kept only the in-frame ones, dropping some. Among about 2.1 million clones listed, about 94% were seen once. CD45RO-negative CD8 cells positively selected for CCR7 made up the naive population, which excluded terminally differentiated effector memory CD45RA+ cells. Donors, healthy HIV-negative adults, lacked recent acute infections or vaccinations. Germline CDR1 and CDR2: LGHNA and YSLEER. The CDR3 has 15 amino acids. The junction had 7 bases not matched to a gene; V was cut back by 3 bases and J by 5 bases.

The specimen sequenced was naive CD8+ T cells from PBMCs. The rearrangement uses TRBV4-3 and TRBJ2-5, with TRBD2 identical over 9 bases. This TCR was recovered from a man aged 18 to 30 in good health. Some clones in this sample may be carry-over from other donors' samples. The CDR3 nucleotides are TGCGCCAGCAGCCAGGGTAGCGGGAGCGGCGAGACCCAGTACTTC. The encoded protein is CASSQGSGSGETQYF.